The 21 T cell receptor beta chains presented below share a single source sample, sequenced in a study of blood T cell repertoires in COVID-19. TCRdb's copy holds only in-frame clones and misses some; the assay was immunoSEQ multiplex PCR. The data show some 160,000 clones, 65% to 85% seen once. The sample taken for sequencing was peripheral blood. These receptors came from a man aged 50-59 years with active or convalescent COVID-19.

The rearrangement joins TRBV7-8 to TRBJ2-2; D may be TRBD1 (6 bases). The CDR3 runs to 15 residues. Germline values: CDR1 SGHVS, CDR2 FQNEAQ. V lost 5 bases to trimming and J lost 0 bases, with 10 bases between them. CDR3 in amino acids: CASSGDTANTGELFF. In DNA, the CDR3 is TGTGCCAGCAGCGGGGACACAGCGAACACCGGGGAGCTGTTTTTT.

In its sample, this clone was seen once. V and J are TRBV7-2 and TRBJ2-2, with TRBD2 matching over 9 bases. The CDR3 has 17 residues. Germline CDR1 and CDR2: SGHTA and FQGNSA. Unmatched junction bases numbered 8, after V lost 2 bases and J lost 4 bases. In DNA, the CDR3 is TGTGCCAGCAGCTTATACGCGGGAGGGACGAGCACCGGGGAGCTGTTTTTT. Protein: CASSLYAGGTSTGELFF.

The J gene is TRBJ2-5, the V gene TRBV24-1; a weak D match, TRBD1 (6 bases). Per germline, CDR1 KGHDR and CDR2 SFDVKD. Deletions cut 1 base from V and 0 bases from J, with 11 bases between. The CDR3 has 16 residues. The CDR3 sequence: CATSDLQQGHQETQYF. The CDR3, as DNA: TGTGCCACCAGTGATTTACAGCAGGGGCACCAAGAGACCCAGTACTTC.

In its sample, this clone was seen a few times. The CDR3 sequence: CASSLGRLAAGAGDTQYF. The CDR3 DNA sequence: TGCGCCAGCAGCTTGGGTCGACTCGCGGCGGGAGCGGGGGATACGCAGTATTTT. The gene calls are TRBV5-1 and TRBJ2-3; TRBD2 matches 7 bases. The germline V gene has CDR1 SGHRS and CDR2 YFSETQ. The CDR3 extends over 18 amino acids. Unmatched junction bases numbered 16, after V lost 0 bases and J lost 6 bases.

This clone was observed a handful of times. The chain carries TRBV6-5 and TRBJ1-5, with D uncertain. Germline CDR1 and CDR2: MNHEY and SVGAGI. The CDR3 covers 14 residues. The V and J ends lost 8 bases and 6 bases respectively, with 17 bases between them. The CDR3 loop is CASSRGGSGQPQHF. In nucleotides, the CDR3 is TGTGCCAGCTCACGGGGAGGGTCTGGTCAGCCCCAGCATTTT.

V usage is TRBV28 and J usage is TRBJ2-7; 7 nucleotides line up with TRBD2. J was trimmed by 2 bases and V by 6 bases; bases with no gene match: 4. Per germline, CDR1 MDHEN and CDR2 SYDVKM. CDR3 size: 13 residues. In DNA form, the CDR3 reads TGTGCCAGCAGGGGGGGACTACCCTACGAGCAGTACTTC. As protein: CASRGGLPYEQYF.

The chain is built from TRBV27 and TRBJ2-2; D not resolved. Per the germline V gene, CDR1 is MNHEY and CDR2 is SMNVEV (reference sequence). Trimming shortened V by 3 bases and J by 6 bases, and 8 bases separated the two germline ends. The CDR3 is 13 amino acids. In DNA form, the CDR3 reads TGTGCCAGCAGTTTTCACGAGGCCGGGGAGCTGTTTTTT. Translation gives CASSFHEAGELFF.

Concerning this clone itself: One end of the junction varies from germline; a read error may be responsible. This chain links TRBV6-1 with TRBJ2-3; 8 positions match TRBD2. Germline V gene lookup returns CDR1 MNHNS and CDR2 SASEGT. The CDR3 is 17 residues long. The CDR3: CASGEWAGGPSTDTQYF. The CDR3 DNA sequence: TGTGCCAGCGGTGAATGGGCGGGAGGACCTAGCACAGATACGCAGTATTTT.

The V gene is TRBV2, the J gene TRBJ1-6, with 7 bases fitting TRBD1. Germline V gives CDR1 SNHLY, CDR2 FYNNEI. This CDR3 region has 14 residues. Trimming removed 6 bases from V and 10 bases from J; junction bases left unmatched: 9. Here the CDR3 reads CASRAGTAGSPLHF. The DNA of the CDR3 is TGTGCCAGCAGAGCCGGGACAGCGGGCTCACCCCTCCACTTT. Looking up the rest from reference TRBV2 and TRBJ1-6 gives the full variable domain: EPEVTQTPSHQVTQMGQEVILRCVPISNHLYFYWYRQILGQKVEFLVSFYNNEISEKSEIFDDQFSVERPDGSNFTLKIRSTKLEDSAMYFCASRAGTAGSPLHFGNGTRLTVT.

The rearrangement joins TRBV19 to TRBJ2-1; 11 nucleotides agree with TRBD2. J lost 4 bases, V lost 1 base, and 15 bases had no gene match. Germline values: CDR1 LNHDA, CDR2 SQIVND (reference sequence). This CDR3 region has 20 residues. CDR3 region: CASSIGKLAGATRTYNEQFF. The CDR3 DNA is TGTGCCAGTAGTATAGGTAAACTAGCGGGGGCGACCAGAACTTACAATGAGCAGTTCTTC.

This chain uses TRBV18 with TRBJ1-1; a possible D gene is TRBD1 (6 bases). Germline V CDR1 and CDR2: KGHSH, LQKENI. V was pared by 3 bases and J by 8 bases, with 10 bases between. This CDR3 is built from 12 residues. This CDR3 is CASSPSDREAFF. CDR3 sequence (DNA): TGTGCCAGCTCACCTTCCGACAGGGAAGCTTTCTTT.

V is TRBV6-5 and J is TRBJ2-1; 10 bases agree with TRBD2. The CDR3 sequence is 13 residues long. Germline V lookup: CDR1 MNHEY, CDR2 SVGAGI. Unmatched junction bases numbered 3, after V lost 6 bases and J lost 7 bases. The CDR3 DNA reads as TGTGCCAGCAGATCTAGCGGGAGAAATGAGCAGTTCTTC. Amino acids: CASRSSGRNEQFF.

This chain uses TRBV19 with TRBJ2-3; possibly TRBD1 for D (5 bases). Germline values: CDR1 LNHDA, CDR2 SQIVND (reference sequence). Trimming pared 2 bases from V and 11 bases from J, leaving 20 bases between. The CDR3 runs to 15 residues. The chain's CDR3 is CASSIRLVGLFGQYF. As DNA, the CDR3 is TGTGCCAGTAGTATAAGGCTTGTGGGGCTCTTCGGGCAGTATTTT.

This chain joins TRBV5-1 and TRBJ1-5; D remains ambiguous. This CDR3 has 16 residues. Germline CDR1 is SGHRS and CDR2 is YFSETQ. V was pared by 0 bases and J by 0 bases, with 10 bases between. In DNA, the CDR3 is TGCGCCAGCAGCTTGGATCCAGGCGTTAGCAATCAGCCCCAGCATTTT. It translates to CASSLDPGVSNQPQHF. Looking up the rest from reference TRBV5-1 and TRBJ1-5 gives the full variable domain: KAGVTQTPRYLIKTRGQQVTLSCSPISGHRSVSWYQQTPGQGLQFLFEYFSETQRNKGNFPGRFSGRQFSNSRSEMNVSTLELGDSALYLCASSLDPGVSNQPQHFGDGTRLSIL.

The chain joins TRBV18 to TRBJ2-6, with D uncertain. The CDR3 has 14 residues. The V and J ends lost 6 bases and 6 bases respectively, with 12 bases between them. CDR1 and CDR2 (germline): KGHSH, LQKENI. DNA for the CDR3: TGTGCCAGCTCCCCTAGTCTGCCGGCCAACGTCCTGACTTTC. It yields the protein CASSPSLPANVLTF. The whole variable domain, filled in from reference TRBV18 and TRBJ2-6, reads NAGVMQNPRHLVRRRGQEARLRCSPMKGHSHVYWYRQLPEEGLKFMVYLQKENIIDESGMPKERFSAEFPKEGPSILRIQQVVRGDSAAYFCASSPSLPANVLTFGAGSRLTVL.

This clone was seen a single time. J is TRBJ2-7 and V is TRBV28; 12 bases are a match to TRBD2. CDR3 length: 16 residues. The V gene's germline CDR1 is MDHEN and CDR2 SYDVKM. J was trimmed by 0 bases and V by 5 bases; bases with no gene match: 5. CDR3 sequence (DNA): TGTGCCAGCAGTATGGGGACTAGCGGGCTCTCCTACGAGCAGTACTTC. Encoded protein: CASSMGTSGLSYEQYF.

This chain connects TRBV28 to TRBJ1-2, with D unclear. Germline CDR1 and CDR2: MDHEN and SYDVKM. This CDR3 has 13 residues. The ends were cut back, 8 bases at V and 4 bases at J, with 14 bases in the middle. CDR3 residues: CASCVLAAYGYTF. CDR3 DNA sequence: TGTGCCAGCTGCGTCCTAGCTGCCTATGGCTACACCTTC.

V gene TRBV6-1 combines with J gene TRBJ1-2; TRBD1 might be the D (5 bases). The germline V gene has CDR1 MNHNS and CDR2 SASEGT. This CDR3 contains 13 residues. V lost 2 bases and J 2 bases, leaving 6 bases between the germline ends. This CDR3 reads CASSESGNYGYTF. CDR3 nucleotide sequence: TGTGCCAGCAGTGAATCAGGGAACTATGGCTACACCTTC.

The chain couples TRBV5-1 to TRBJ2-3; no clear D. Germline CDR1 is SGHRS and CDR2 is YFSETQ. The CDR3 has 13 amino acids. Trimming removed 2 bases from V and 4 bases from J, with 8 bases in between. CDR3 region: CASSFGAADTQYF. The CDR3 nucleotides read TGCGCCAGCAGCTTTGGAGCCGCAGATACGCAGTATTTT.

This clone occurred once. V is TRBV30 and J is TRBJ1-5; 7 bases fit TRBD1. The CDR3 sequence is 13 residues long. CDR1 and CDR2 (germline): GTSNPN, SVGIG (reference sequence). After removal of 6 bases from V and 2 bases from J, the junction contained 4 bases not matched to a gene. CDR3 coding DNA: TGTGCCTGTACAGGGGCGGGCAATCAGCCCCAGCATTTT. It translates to CACTGAGNQPQHF.

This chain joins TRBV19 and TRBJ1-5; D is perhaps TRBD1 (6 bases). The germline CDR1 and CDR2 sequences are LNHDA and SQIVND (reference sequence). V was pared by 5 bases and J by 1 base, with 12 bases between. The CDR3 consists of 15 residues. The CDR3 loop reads CASSEGEGSNQPQHF. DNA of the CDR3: TGTGCCAGTAGTGAGGGGGAGGGCAGCAATCAGCCCCAGCATTTT.